Listed below are T cell receptor beta chains from one sample, sequenced in a study of cytomegalovirus exposure and HLA in healthy donors. This table comes from immunoSEQ multiplex PCR, and its TCRdb copy is limited to in-frame clones, with some not included. Seen here are 250,000 to 300,000 clones, approximately 85% observed once, and the top ten hold 1.5% to 2.5%. The sample comprised PBMCs. These receptors were collected from a woman between 40 and 50 years old in good health and CMV-seropositive. Both conserved end residues are part of each CDR3. D genes are given only for firm matches. The size entry is marked missing in some rows and otherwise reads once, few, many or a size class.

d_gene	abundance	v_gene	j_gene	CDR3aa	CDR3nt
TRBD1	-	TRBV2	TRBJ1-4	CASSARGPWGEKLFF	TGTGCCAGCAGTGCGAGGGGGCCATGGGGTGAAAAACTGTTTTTT
TRBD2	-	TRBV19	TRBJ2-7	CASSTGTSVSYEQYF	TGTGCCAGTAGTACGGGGACTAGCGTCTCCTACGAGCAGTACTTC
-	-	TRBV4-3	TRBJ2-1	CASSQDLASSYNEQFF	TGCGCCAGCAGCCAAGATTTAGCGAGCTCCTACAATGAGCAGTTCTTC
TRBD2	-	TRBV5-1	TRBJ2-7	CASSLRATSGLYEQYF	TGCGCCAGCAGCTTGCGTGCGACTAGCGGCCTCTACGAGCAGTACTTC
-	-	TRBV19	TRBJ1-2	CASRPAVGYGHTF	TGTGCCAGTAGACCTGCGGTTGGCTATGGCCACACCTTC
-	-	TRBV19	TRBJ2-7	CASSLTLTTEQYF	TGTGCCAGCTCTCTCACGTTAACTACCGAGCAGTACTTC
TRBD2	-	TRBV2	TRBJ2-7	CAASKPRERIYEQYF	TGTGCCGCATCAAAACCGCGGGAGAGAATCTACGAGCAGTACTTC
TRBD2	-	TRBV9	TRBJ2-7	CASSEGLAGSTYEQYF	TGTGCCAGCAGCGAGGGACTAGCGGGTTCTACCTACGAGCAGTACTTC
-	-	TRBV30	TRBJ1-2	CAWSAGHNYGYTF	TGTGCCTGGAGCGCGGGTCATAACTATGGCTACACCTTC
TRBD1	-	TRBV25-1	TRBJ2-5	CASSEPQTGTETQYF	TGTGCCAGCAGTGAACCCCAGACAGGGACGGAGACCCAGTACTTC
TRBD2	-	TRBV11-2	TRBJ2-3	CASSPAGRTTDTQYF	TGTGCCAGCAGCCCAGCGGGGAGAACCACAGATACGCAGTATTTT
TRBD1	once	TRBV19	TRBJ1-2	CASSIGTVYGYTF	TGTGCCAGTAGTATCGGGACAGTATATGGCTACACCTTC
-	-	TRBV28	TRBJ2-1	CASRPRDRRFSYNEQFF	TGTGCCAGCAGGCCGCGGGACAGACGCTTCTCCTACAATGAGCAGTTCTTC
-	-	TRBV2	TRBJ1-2	CASRARQSLYGYTF	TGTGCCAGCAGAGCCCGACAGTCACTCTATGGCTACACCTTC
TRBD1	-	TRBV19	TRBJ2-1	CASSRDRGADNEQFF	TGTGCCAGTAGTAGGGACAGGGGAGCTGACAATGAGCAGTTCTTC
TRBD2	-	TRBV7-9	TRBJ2-3	CASSLGGRTDTQYF	TGTGCCAGCAGCTTGGGGGGGAGGACAGATACGCAGTATTTT
-	-	TRBV28	TRBJ1-1	CASSLPGFRAEAFF	TGTGCCAGCAGTTTACCTGGGTTCCGAGCGGAAGCTTTCTTT
-	-	TRBV7-9	TRBJ1-2	CASSSVRGYYGYTF	TGTGCCAGCAGCTCGGTCCGAGGTTATTATGGCTACACCTTC
TRBD2	-	TRBV5-1	TRBJ2-1	CASSGGTSGYNEQFF	TGCGCCAGCAGCGGCGGGACTAGCGGTTACAATGAGCAGTTCTTC
-	-	TRBV9	TRBJ2-7	CASSVGNGSPYEQYF	TGTGCCAGCAGCGTAGGTAACGGGAGCCCCTACGAGCAGTACTTC
TRBD2	-	TRBV7-6	TRBJ2-7	CASSLGTSAYYEQYF	TGTGCCAGCAGCTTAGGGACTAGCGCCTACTACGAGCAGTACTTC
-	once	TRBV6-5	TRBJ1-5	CASSYSLSSNQPQHF	TGTGCCAGCAGTTACTCCCTTAGCAGCAATCAGCCCCAGCATTTT
-	-	TRBV12-1	TRBJ2-3	CASSFSLLAGVSSTDTQYF	TGTGCCAGCAGCTTTTCGCTACTAGCGGGAGTCTCTAGCACAGATACGCAGTATTTT